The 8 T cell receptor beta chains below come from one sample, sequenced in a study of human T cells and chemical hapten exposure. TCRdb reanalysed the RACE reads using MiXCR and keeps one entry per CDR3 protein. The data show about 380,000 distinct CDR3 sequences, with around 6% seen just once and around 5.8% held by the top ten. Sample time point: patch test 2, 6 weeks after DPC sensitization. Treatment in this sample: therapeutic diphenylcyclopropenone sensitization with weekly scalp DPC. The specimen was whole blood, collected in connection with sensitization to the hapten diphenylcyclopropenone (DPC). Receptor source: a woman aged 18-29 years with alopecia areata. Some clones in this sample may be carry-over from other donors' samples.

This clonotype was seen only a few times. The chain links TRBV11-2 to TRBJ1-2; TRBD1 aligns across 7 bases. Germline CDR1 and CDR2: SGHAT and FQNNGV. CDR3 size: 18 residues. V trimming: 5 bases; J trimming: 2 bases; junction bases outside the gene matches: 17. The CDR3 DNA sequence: TGTGCCAGCAGCCCCCTAGGCCGGGACAGCAAACTCAACTATGGCTACACCTTC. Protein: CASSPLGRDSKLNYGYTF.

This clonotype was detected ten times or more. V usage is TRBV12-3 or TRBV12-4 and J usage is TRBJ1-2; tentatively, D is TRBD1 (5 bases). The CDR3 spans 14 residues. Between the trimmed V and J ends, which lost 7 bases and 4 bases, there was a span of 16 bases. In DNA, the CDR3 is TGTGCCAGCACCCTGGGGCGGGACCCCTATGGCTACACCTTC. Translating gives CASTLGRDPYGYTF.

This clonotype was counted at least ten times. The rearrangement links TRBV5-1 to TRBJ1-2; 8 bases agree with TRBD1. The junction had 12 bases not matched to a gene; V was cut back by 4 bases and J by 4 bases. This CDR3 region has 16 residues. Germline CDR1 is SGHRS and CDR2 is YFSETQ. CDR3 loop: CASSPSHRGEGYGYTF. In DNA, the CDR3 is TGCGCCAGCAGCCCTTCCCACAGGGGGGAGGGCTATGGCTACACCTTC.

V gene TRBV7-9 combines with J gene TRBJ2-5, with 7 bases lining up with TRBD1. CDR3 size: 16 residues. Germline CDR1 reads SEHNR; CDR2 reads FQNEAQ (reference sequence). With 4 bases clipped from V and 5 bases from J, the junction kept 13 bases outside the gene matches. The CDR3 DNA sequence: TGTGCCAGCAGCTCCGATAGCCAGACAGGGCCGGAGACCCAGTACTTC. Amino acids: CASSSDSQTGPETQYF.

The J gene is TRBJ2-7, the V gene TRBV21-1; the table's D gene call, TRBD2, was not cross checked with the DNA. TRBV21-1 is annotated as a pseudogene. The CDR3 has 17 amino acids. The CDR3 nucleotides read TGTGCCAGCAGCAAAGGGCCAGCGGGGGGGCTCGACTACGAGCAGTACTTC. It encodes CASSKGPAGGLDYEQYF.

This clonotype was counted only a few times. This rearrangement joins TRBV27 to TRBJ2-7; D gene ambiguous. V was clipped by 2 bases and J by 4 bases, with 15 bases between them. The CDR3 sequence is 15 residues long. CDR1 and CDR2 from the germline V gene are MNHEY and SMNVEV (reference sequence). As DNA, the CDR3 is TGTGCCAGCAGTTTAAGAGCGCAGGTTAGGTACGAGCAGTACTTC. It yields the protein CASSLRAQVRYEQYF.

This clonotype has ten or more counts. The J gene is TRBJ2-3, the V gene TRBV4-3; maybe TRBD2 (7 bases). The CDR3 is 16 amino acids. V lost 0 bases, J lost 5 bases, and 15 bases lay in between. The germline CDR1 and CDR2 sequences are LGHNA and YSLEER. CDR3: CASSQEPAGAEDTQYF. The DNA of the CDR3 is TGCGCCAGCAGCCAAGAGCCGGCGGGGGCGGAAGATACGCAGTATTTT.

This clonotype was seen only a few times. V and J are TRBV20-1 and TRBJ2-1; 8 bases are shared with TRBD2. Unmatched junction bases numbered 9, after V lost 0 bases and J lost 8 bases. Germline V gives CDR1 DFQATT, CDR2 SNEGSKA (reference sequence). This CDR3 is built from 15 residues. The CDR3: CSARDSRAGVYEQFF. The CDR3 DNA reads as TGCAGTGCTAGAGATAGTCGAGCGGGGGTATATGAGCAGTTCTTC.